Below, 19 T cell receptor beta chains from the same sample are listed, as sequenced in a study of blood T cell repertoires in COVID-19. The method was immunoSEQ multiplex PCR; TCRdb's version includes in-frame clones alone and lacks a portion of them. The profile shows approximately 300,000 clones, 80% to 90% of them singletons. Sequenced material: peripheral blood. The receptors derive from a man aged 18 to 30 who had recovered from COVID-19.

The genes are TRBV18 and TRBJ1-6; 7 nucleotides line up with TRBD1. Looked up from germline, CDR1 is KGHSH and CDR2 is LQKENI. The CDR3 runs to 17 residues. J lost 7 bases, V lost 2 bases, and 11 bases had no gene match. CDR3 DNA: TGTGCCAGCTCACCAAAGGGCTTGACAGGGCGCAATTCACCCCTCCACTTT. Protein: CASSPKGLTGRNSPLHF.

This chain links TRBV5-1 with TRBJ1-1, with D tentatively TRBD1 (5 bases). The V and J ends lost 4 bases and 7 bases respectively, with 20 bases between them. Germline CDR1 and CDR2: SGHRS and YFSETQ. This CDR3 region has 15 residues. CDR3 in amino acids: CASSIFGTEGFEAFF. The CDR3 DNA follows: TGCGCCAGCAGCATTTTCGGAACGGAGGGGTTTGAAGCTTTCTTT.

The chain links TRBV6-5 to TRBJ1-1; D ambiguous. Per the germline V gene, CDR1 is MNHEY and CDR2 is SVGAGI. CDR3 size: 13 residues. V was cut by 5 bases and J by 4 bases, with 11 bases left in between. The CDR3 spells CASSTRPGTEAFF. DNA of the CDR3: TGTGCCAGCAGTACACGACCAGGCACTGAAGCTTTCTTT.

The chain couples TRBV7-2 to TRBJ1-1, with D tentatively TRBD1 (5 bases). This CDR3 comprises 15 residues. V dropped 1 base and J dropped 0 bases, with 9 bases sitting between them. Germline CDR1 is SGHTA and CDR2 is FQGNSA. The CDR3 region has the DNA TGTGCCAGCAGCTTAGTTCAGGGCATGAACACTGAAGCTTTCTTT. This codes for CASSLVQGMNTEAFF.

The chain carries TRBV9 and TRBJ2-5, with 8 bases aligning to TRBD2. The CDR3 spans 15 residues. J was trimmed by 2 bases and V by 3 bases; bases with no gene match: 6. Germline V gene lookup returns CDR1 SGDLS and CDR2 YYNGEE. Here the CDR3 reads CASSAGRGAQETQYF. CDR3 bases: TGTGCCAGCAGCGCCGGGCGGGGGGCGCAAGAGACCCAGTACTTC.

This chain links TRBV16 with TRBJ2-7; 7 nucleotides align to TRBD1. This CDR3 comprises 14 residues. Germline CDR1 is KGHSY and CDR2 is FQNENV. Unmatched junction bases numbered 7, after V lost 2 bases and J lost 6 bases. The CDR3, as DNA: TGTGCCAGCAGCCAAAGACAGGGCCTGGCCGAGCAGTACTTC. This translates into CASSQRQGLAEQYF.

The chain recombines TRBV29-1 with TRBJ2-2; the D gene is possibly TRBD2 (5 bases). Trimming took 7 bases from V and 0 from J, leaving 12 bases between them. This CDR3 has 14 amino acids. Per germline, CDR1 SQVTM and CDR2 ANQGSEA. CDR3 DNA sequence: TGCAGCGCCGGAGGCAGTTCGAACACCGGGGAGCTGTTTTTT. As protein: CSAGGSSNTGELFF.

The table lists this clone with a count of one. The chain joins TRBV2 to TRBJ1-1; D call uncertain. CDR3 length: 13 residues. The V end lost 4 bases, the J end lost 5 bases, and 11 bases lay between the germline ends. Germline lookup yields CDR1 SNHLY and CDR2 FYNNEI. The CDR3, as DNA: TGTGCCAGCAGTGTCGGGATGAGTACTGAAGCTTTCTTT. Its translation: CASSVGMSTEAFF.

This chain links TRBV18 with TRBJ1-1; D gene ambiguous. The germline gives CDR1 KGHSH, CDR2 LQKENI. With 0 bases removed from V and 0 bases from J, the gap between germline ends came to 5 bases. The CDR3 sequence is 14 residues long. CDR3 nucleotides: TGTGCCAGCTCACCACCATACATGAACACTGAAGCTTTCTTT. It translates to CASSPPYMNTEAFF.

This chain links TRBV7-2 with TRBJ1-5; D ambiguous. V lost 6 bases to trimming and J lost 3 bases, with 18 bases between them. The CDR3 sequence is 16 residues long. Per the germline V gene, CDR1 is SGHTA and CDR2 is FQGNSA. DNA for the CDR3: TGTGCCAGCAGGATGGAGGAGAAAAGTCTCAATCAGCCCCAGCATTTT. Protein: CASRMEEKSLNQPQHF.

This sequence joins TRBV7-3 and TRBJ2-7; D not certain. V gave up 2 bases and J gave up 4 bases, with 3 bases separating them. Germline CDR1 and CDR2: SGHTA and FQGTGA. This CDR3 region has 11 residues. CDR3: CASSLLYEQYF. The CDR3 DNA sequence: TGTGCCAGCAGCTTACTGTACGAGCAGTACTTC.

The CDR3 DNA is TGTGCCAGCAGTTACGGGGGACAGGGGTACGGGGAGCTGTTTTTT. This codes for CASSYGGQGYGELFF. The chain combines TRBV6-5 with TRBJ2-2; 10 bases are a match to TRBD1. V lost 2 bases, J lost 7 bases, and 4 bases stayed unmatched. Germline-derived CDR1 and CDR2 are MNHEY and SVGAGI. The CDR3 has 15 amino acids.

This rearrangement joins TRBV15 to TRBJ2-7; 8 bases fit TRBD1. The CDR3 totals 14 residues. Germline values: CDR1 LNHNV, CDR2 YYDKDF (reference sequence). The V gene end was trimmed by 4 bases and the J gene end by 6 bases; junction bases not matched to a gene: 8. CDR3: CATSTDRGGLEQYF. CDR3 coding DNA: TGTGCCACCAGCACCGACAGGGGAGGCCTCGAGCAGTACTTC.

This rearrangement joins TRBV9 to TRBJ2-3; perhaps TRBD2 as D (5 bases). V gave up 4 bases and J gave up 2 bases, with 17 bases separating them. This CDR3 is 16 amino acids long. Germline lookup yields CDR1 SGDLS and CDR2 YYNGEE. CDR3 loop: CASSPLVDGLTDTQYF. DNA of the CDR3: TGTGCCAGCAGCCCCTTGGTAGATGGACTCACAGATACGCAGTATTTT. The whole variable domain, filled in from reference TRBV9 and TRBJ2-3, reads DSGVTQTPKHLITATGQRVTLRCSPRSGDLSVYWYQQSLDQGLQFLIQYYNGEERAKGNILERFSAQQFPDLHSELNLSSLELGDSALYFCASSPLVDGLTDTQYFGPGTRLTVL.

CDR3 coding DNA: TGTGCCAGCAGTTTCGGGGGGGCAGGTGAGCAGTTCTTC. It encodes CASSFGGAGEQFF. This chain links TRBV12-3 or TRBV12-4 with TRBJ2-1, with TRBD2 matching over 8 bases. The CDR3 totals 13 residues. The junction had 4 bases not matched to a gene; V was cut back by 3 bases and J by 9 bases.

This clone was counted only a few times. CDR3 loop: CASSPAGDSYNEQFF. The CDR3 bases are TGTGCCAGCAGCCCGGCAGGGGACTCCTACAATGAGCAGTTCTTC. This chain connects TRBV6-2 or TRBV6-3 to TRBJ2-1; maybe TRBD1 (6 bases). Germline CDR1 MNHEY, CDR2 SVGEGT. The CDR3 length is 15 residues. V was clipped by 6 bases and J by 0 bases, with 12 bases between them.

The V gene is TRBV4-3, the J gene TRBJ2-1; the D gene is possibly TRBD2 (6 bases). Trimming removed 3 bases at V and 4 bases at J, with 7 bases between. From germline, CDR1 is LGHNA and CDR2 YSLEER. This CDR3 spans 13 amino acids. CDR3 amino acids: CASSQGLYNEQFF. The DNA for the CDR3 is TGCGCCAGCAGCCAGGGACTTTACAATGAGCAGTTCTTC.

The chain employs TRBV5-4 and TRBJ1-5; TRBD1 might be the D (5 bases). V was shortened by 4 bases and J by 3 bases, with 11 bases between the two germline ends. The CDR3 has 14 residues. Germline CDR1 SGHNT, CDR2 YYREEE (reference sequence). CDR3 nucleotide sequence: TGTGCCAGCAGCCAGGCGGGGCTCAATCAGCCCCAGCATTTT. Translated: CASSQAGLNQPQHF.

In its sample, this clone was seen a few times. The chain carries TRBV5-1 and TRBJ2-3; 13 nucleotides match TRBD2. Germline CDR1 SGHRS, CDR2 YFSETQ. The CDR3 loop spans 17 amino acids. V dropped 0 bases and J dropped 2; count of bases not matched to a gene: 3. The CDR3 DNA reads TGCGCCAGCAGCTTGGGGACTAGCGGGAGCCCCACAGATACGCAGTATTTT. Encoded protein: CASSLGTSGSPTDTQYF.